This note documents a single T cell receptor (beta chain) sequence. The sample is drawn from a study of blood T cells in healthy people across ages. A second 7 to 11 cycle PCR used barcoded and J-beta primers. TCRdb re-called the 5' RACE reads through MiXCR, storing one row per CDR3 protein. This sample has around 700,000 distinct CDR3 sequences; roughly 25% occur once, and the top ten carry roughly a tenth. Drawn from each donor were 7.5 to 10 milliliters of peripheral blood. The CDR3 loop spans 15 amino acids. Trimming pared 8 bases from V and 4 bases from J, leaving 18 bases between. The germline gives CDR1 MNHEY, CDR2 SMNVEV (reference sequence). These data also featured in a second study, about T cells of mothers and their children. This second study says: Overlap in related mother-child pairs always slightly exceeded unrelated pairs, never significantly.

The sequencing sample was made of blood. The clonotype was recovered from a boy between 5 and 17 years old in good health. The chain recombines TRBV27 with TRBJ2-1, with a tentative D call TRBD2 (7 bases). CDR3 coding DNA: TGTGCCAGCGTCCAAAGGGGGGGGGATTACAATGAGCAGTTCTTC. As protein: CASVQRGGDYNEQFF.